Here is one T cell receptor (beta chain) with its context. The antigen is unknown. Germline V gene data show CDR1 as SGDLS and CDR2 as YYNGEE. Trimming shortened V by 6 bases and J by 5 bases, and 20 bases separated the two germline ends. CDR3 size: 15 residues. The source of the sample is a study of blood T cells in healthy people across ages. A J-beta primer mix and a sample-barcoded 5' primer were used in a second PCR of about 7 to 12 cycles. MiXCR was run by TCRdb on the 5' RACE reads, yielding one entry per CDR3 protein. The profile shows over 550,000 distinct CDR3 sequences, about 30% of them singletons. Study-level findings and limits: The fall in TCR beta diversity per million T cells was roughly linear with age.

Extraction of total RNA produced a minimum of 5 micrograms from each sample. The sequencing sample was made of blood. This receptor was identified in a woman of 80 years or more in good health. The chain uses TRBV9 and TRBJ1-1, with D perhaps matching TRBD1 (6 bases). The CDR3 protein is CASTSVRPRGTEAFF. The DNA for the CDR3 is TGTGCCAGCACCTCCGTAAGGCCAAGGGGGACTGAAGCTTTCTTT.